A single sample gave rise to the 32 T cell receptor beta chains below, sequenced in a study of T cells in Graves' hyperthyroidism and ophthalmopathy. Amplified TCR beta CDR3 regions derived from RNA transcripts. HTBI primers were employed in a first-round RT-PCR of the TCR CDR3. TCRdb re-analysed the multiplex PCR reads in MiXCR, keeping a single row per CDR3 protein. Among hundreds of thousands of distinct CDR3 sequences listed, about 19% were seen once. The sequenced material came from blood. The source of these receptors is a woman between 50 and 59 years old with Graves' hyperthyroidism that later progressed to Graves' ophthalmopathy.

The genes are TRBV5-6 and TRBJ1-5, with D tentatively TRBD1 (5 bases). In germline, CDR1 is SGHDT, CDR2 YYEEEE. The germline V and J ends were trimmed by 0 bases and 3 bases, with 10 bases remaining between them. The CDR3 runs 15 residues. The CDR3 region is CASSLGGVDNQPQHF. Written as DNA, the CDR3 is TGTGCCAGCAGCTTGGGAGGGGTCGACAATCAGCCCCAGCATTTT.

The count of this clonotype is one. V is TRBV10-3 and J is TRBJ1-1; D gene ambiguous. There are 14 residues in the CDR3. V was shortened by 3 bases and J by 0 bases, with 8 bases between the two germline ends. In germline, CDR1 is ENHRY, CDR2 SYGVKD. CDR3 in amino acids: CAISDLGLNTEAFF. The CDR3 DNA sequence: TGTGCCATCAGTGATTTAGGGTTGAACACTGAAGCTTTCTTT.

This clonotype was seen a handful of times. The junction shows a germline mismatch at one end, possibly a read error. This chain connects TRBV4-1 to TRBJ2-1, with D perhaps TRBD1 or TRBD2 (5 bases each). The germline V gene encodes CDR1 MGHRA and CDR2 YSYEKL. This CDR3 contains 11 residues. CDR3 bases: TGTGCCAGCAGCGTTGGGACCGAGCAGTTCTTC. Translating it yields CASSVGTEQFF.

This chain uses TRBV12-3 or TRBV12-4 with TRBJ2-7, with 7 positions matching TRBD2. V was pared by 6 bases and J by 0 bases, with 8 bases of the junction left unmatched. The CDR3 totals 15 residues. The DNA of the CDR3 is TGTGCCAGCAGCCGGGACTACCAAAGCTCCTACGAGCAGTACTTC. It translates to CASSRDYQSSYEQYF.

This clonotype was picked up many times. CDR3 protein: CSARGHPDQPQHF. The CDR3 DNA reads as TGCAGTGCTAGGGGACACCCAGATCAGCCCCAGCATTTT. The chain couples TRBV20-1 to TRBJ1-5; D is possibly TRBD1 (6 bases). CDR3 length: 13 residues. Germline CDR1 is DFQATT and CDR2 is SNEGSKA (reference sequence). V gave up 3 bases and J gave up 5 bases, with 11 bases separating them.

This clonotype was seen just once. The CDR3 coding sequence is TGTGCCAGCAGCTTTGCTCGGACAGGGCGCTATGGCTACACCTTC. This translates into CASSFARTGRYGYTF. The J gene is TRBJ1-2, the V gene TRBV5-8, with TRBD1 matching 8 bases. V trimming: 2 bases; J trimming: 4 bases; junction bases outside the gene matches: 7. There are 15 residues in the CDR3. Germline lookup yields CDR1 SGHTS and CDR2 YDEGEE.

This clonotype was found a few times. The V and J genes are TRBV5-4 and TRBJ2-6; TRBD2 agrees at 13 bases. Trimming cost V 4 bases and J 0 bases; bases outside gene matches: 4. CDR3 length equals 18 residues. Germline CDR1 is SGHNT and CDR2 is YYREEE (reference sequence). In nucleotides, the CDR3 is TGTGCCAGCAGCGCGGGACTAGCGGGGCGCTCTGGGGCCAACGTCCTGACTTTC. Amino acid sequence: CASSAGLAGRSGANVLTF. The full variable domain, with the rest looked up from reference TRBV5-4 and TRBJ2-6, is ETGVTQSPTHLIKTRGQQVTLRCSSQSGHNTVSWYQQALGQGPQFIFQYYREEENGRGNFPPRFSGLQFPNYSSELNVNALELDDSALYLCASSAGLAGRSGANVLTFGAGSRLTVL.

This clonotype was seen only a few times. The rearrangement links TRBV20-1 to TRBJ2-2; tentatively, D is TRBD2 (6 bases). The germline V and J ends were trimmed by 2 bases and 4 bases, with 14 bases remaining between them. CDR1 is DFQATT and CDR2 is SNEGSKA in the germline V gene (reference sequence). CDR3 length equals 15 residues. CDR3 in DNA: TGCAGTGCTAGAAGCGGGCCTCGCGGCACCGGGGAGCTGTTTTTT. It codes for CSARSGPRGTGELFF.

Ten or more counts support this clonotype. V and J are TRBV2 and TRBJ2-2; perhaps TRBD1 as D (6 bases). Trimming pared 6 bases from V and 7 bases from J, leaving 12 bases between. This CDR3 has 13 amino acids. The germline gives CDR1 SNHLY, CDR2 FYNNEI. The CDR3 sequence is CASRQTTGGELFF. The DNA for the CDR3 is TGTGCCAGCAGGCAAACGACAGGCGGGGAGCTGTTTTTT.

This clonotype showed up just once. V usage is TRBV6-1 and J usage is TRBJ2-1; D call uncertain. The length of the CDR3 is 12 residues. Trimming took 2 bases from V and 7 from J, leaving 6 bases between them. Germline V CDR1 and CDR2: MNHNS, SASEGT. DNA of the CDR3: TGTGCCAGCAGTGAACCGGGTAATGAGCAGTTCTTC. This codes for CASSEPGNEQFF.

This clonotype occurred a few times. CDR3 DNA sequence: TGTGCCAGCAGGCTTAGCGGGGAACAAGAGACCCAGTACTTC. This encodes CASRLSGEQETQYF. The genes are TRBV2 and TRBJ2-5, with TRBD2 matching 8 bases. The CDR3 is made up of 14 amino acids. V was pared by 6 bases and J by 2 bases, with 5 bases of the junction left unmatched. Germline V gives CDR1 SNHLY, CDR2 FYNNEI. The full variable domain, with the rest looked up from reference TRBV2 and TRBJ2-5, is EPEVTQTPSHQVTQMGQEVILRCVPISNHLYFYWYRQILGQKVEFLVSFYNNEISEKSEIFDDQFSVERPDGSNFTLKIRSTKLEDSAMYFCASRLSGEQETQYFGPGTRLLVL.

This clonotype has ten or more counts. The genes are TRBV29-1 and TRBJ1-1; no firm D call. CDR1 SQVTM and CDR2 ANQGSEA come from the germline V gene. The CDR3 spans 12 residues. The ends were cut back, 6 bases at V and 0 bases at J, with 8 bases in the middle. CDR3 DNA: TGCAGCGTGTCAGTTATGAACACTGAAGCTTTCTTT. The encoded protein is CSVSVMNTEAFF.

Notes on this clonotype: Since a much larger clone is just one base distant, this may be a read error. The rearrangement joins TRBV5-1 to TRBJ2-3; the D gene could be TRBD1 or TRBD2 (6 bases each). Germline V lookup: CDR1 SGHRS, CDR2 YFSETQ. The germline V and J ends were trimmed by 1 base and 2 bases, with 14 bases remaining between them. This CDR3 is built from 16 residues. The CDR3 region is CASSLKDGGPTDTQYF. The CDR3, as DNA: TGCGCCAGCAGCTTGAAGGATGGGGGGCCCACAGATACGCAGTATTTT.

On this clonotype itself: A much larger clone is a single base away; this may be a read error. This chain joins TRBV6-1 and TRBJ1-2, with 7 bases matching TRBD1. The CDR3 consists of 15 residues. The trim removed 4 bases at V and 2 bases at J, leaving 7 bases unmatched. The germline V gene has CDR1 MNHNS and CDR2 SASEGT. The CDR3 loop is CASSGHQQGNYGYTF. The CDR3 DNA is TGTGCCAGCAGTGGACACCAACAGGGGAACTATGGCTACACCTTC.

This clonotype appeared a few times. V usage is TRBV5-1 and J usage is TRBJ2-4; 7 nucleotides agree with TRBD1. CDR3 length equals 14 residues. The V gene's germline CDR1 is SGHRS and CDR2 YFSETQ. The trim removed 0 bases at V and 7 bases at J, leaving 4 bases unmatched. This CDR3 reads CASSLDGTVNIQYF. DNA for the CDR3: TGCGCCAGCAGCTTGGACGGGACAGTGAACATTCAGTACTTC.

The chain carries TRBV9 and TRBJ2-1; D is unresolved. CDR1 is SGDLS and CDR2 is YYNGEE in the germline V gene. The CDR3 runs 12 residues. The V end was cut by 0 bases, the J end by 9 bases, with 7 bases between. CDR3 coding DNA: TGTGCCAGCAGCGTAGTGAGTACTGAGCAGTTCTTC. It encodes CASSVVSTEQFF. Full variable domain (remainder filled in from reference TRBV9 and TRBJ2-1): DSGVTQTPKHLITATGQRVTLRCSPRSGDLSVYWYQQSLDQGLQFLIQYYNGEERAKGNILERFSAQQFPDLHSELNLSSLELGDSALYFCASSVVSTEQFFGPGTRLTVL.

The rearrangement joins TRBV4-1 to TRBJ1-4; maybe TRBD1 (5 bases). CDR1 MGHRA and CDR2 YSYEKL come from the germline V gene. This CDR3 has 14 amino acids. V was clipped by 1 base and J by 8 bases, with 11 bases between them. CDR3 DNA: TGCGCCAGCAGCCAAGCGGGGCTGCGGGAAAAACTGTTTTTT. Its translation: CASSQAGLREKLFF.

V gene TRBV9 combines with J gene TRBJ1-5, with 9 bases identical to TRBD1. V lost 3 bases, J lost 5 bases, and 6 bases stayed unmatched. Germline-derived CDR1 and CDR2 are SGDLS and YYNGEE. This CDR3 is built from 15 residues. CDR3 in DNA: TGTGCCAGCAGCGCTGACACAGGGGGCGATCAGCCCCAGCATTTT. Amino acid sequence: CASSADTGGDQPQHF.

The table lists this clonotype with many counts. This chain connects TRBV30 to TRBJ1-1; D gene unclear. The CDR3 has 16 amino acids. CDR1 is GTSNPN, CDR2 SVGIG, per germline (reference sequence). Trimming removed 1 base from V and 0 bases from J, with 15 bases in between. The DNA of the CDR3 is TGTGCCTGGAGTGGACTCGTTGGCCGCCTGAACACTGAAGCTTTCTTT. Amino acids: CAWSGLVGRLNTEAFF.

This clonotype was seen a few times. V is TRBV12-3 or TRBV12-4 and J is TRBJ2-3; D is perhaps TRBD1 or TRBD2 (5 bases each). Trimming cost V 2 bases and J 4 bases, with 16 bases left between them. This CDR3 is built from 16 residues. CDR3 region: CASSLRGPNGADTQYF. The CDR3 DNA reads as TGTGCCAGCAGTTTAAGGGGTCCAAACGGGGCAGATACGCAGTATTTT.

The genes are TRBV4-1 and TRBJ1-2; 9 bases match TRBD1. The CDR3 is 19 residues long. Germline V gene lookup returns CDR1 MGHRA and CDR2 YSYEKL. V shed 2 bases and J 4 bases; nucleotides not matched to a gene: 17. The CDR3 protein is CASSQREGSGGQGAYGYTF. The CDR3 nucleotides read TGCGCCAGCAGCCAAAGAGAAGGGAGCGGGGGACAGGGAGCCTATGGCTACACCTTC.

A note on this clonotype: This may be a read error, as it is one base from a much larger clone. Here the CDR3 reads CASSPAADERFF. In DNA, the CDR3 is TGTGCCAGCAGCCCGGCGGCGGATGAGCGGTTCTTC. The chain joins TRBV12-3 or TRBV12-4 to TRBJ2-1; D gene unclear. The CDR3 loop spans 12 amino acids.

This clonotype was counted a few times. The chain employs TRBV28 and TRBJ1-1; no reliable D call. Trimming cost V 6 bases and J 5 bases, with 13 bases left between them. Germline assignment: CDR1 MDHEN and CDR2 SYDVKM. CDR3 length: 13 amino acids. Here the CDR3 reads CASRFTQMTEAFF. Written as DNA, the CDR3 is TGTGCCAGCAGATTCACACAGATGACTGAAGCTTTCTTT.

To note about this clonotype: Given a much more abundant clone one base away, this may be a read error. The chain uses TRBV6-1 and TRBJ1-1, with 10 nucleotides matching TRBD1. The CDR3 consists of 16 residues. CDR1 is MNHNS, CDR2 SASEGT, per germline. In nucleotides, the CDR3 is TGTGCCAGCAGTGGAAAGACAGGGGGCTTGAACACTGAAGCTCTCTTT. Translation: CASSGKTGGLNTEALF.

On this clonotype itself: No conserved phenylalanine or tryptophan is present at the end of the CDR3, so a read error is the likely explanation. This rearrangement joins TRBV10-3 to TRBJ1-1; 7 nucleotides agree with TRBD1. CDR1 ENHRY and CDR2 SYGVKD come from the germline V gene. CDR3 length equals 13 residues. V lost 7 bases to trimming and J lost 0 bases; unmatched junction nucleotides: 2. The CDR3 spells CAITGTVNTEAFS. The CDR3 DNA reads TGTGCCATCACCGGGACAGTGAACACTGAAGCTTTCTCT.

This clonotype was detected ten times or more. This chain joins TRBV30 and TRBJ2-5; TRBD2 matches at 8 bases. V lost 2 bases and J lost 2; bases outside the gene matches: 16. Germline-derived CDR1 and CDR2 are GTSNPN and SVGIG (reference sequence). The CDR3 length is 18 residues. The CDR3 reads CAWSWVAWVAGTQETQYF. The CDR3 nucleotides are TGTGCCTGGAGTTGGGTGGCGTGGGTAGCGGGGACACAAGAGACCCAGTACTTC.

J is TRBJ1-1 and V is TRBV2; unclear D gene. The germline V and J ends were trimmed by 7 bases and 6 bases, with 15 bases remaining between them. Germline CDR1 and CDR2: SNHLY and FYNNEI. The CDR3 loop spans 13 amino acids. The chain's CDR3 is CASTTRFSAEAFF. The CDR3 DNA sequence: TGTGCCAGCACAACGAGGTTTAGCGCTGAAGCTTTCTTT.

This clonotype was seen many times. The J gene is TRBJ1-1, the V gene TRBV11-2; D uncertain. Germline-derived CDR1 and CDR2 are SGHAT and FQNNGV. The length of the CDR3 is 15 residues. The V gene lost 5 bases and the J gene lost 2 bases, with 15 bases spanning the gap. CDR3 nucleotides: TGTGCCAGCAGCCTAACCCCCGACCTTAACACTGAAGCTTTCTTT. Amino acid sequence: CASSLTPDLNTEAFF.

This clonotype was recorded a few times. The J gene is TRBJ1-2, the V gene TRBV30; D unresolved. V was clipped by 4 bases and J by 6 bases, with 9 bases between them. Germline values: CDR1 GTSNPN, CDR2 SVGIG (reference sequence). The CDR3 has 11 amino acids. CDR3 region: CAWNLQNGYTF. In DNA, the CDR3 is TGTGCCTGGAACCTGCAAAATGGCTACACCTTC.

This rearrangement joins TRBV5-8 to TRBJ2-7; 7 nucleotides match TRBD1. Germline V gene data show CDR1 as SGHTS and CDR2 as YDEGEE. J lost 0 bases, V lost 4 bases, and 7 bases had no gene match. This CDR3 has 15 residues. The CDR3 nucleotides read TGTGCCAGCAGCACCGACAGGGACCTCTCCTACGAGCAGTACTTC. Its translation is CASSTDRDLSYEQYF.

This clonotype has only a few counts. This chain links TRBV27 with TRBJ2-1; 9 nucleotides agree with TRBD1. The germline CDR1 and CDR2 sequences are MNHEY and SMNVEV (reference sequence). The CDR3 has 14 residues. V was clipped by 8 bases and J by 7 bases; unmatched bases: 9. CDR3 nucleotide sequence: TGTGCCAGCCACCCTGACAGGGGGATGAATGAGCAGTTCTTC. Its protein product is CASHPDRGMNEQFF.

V is TRBV12-3 or TRBV12-4 and J is TRBJ1-2; D possibly corresponds to TRBD1 (5 bases). V was shortened by 6 bases and J by 8 bases, with 16 bases between the two germline ends. This CDR3 has 13 amino acids. DNA for the CDR3: TGTGCCAGCAGCCCGGGGGGGGTCGTCGGCTACACCTTC. Its protein product is CASSPGGVVGYTF.